Listed below are T cell receptor beta chains from one sample, sequenced in a study of siplizumab effects on memory and regulatory T cells. Assay: immunoSEQ multiplex PCR; the TCRdb copy retains only in-frame clones and omits some. This sample has fewer than 110,000 clones, with around 90% found just once. The sequencing input was non-Treg CD4+ T cells sorted from blood. These receptors all stem from a human donor in good health. Each CDR3 is given with its conserved first and last residue. The D gene is left open where the match is weak. Clone size is given for some rows only: seen once, a few or many times, or a class if the clone is expanded.

>TRBV7-2|.|TRBJ1-5|.
CASSLASGVNQPQHF
TGTGCCAGCAGCTTAGCGTCAGGGGTTAATCAGCCCCAGCATTTT
>TRBV9|.|TRBJ1-1|.
CASSVWQSGSTEAFF
TGTGCCAGCAGCGTATGGCAGTCGGGTAGCACTGAAGCTTTCTTT
>TRBV25-1|.|TRBJ1-6|.
CASSDFNSPLHF
TGTGCCAGCAGTGACTTTAATTCACCCCTCCACTTT
>TRBV4-1|.|TRBJ2-4|.
CASSQDRSWMGAAGNIQYF
TGCGCCAGCAGCCAAGATAGGTCTTGGATGGGGGCAGCTGGCAACATTCAGTACTTC
>TRBV5-6|.|TRBJ1-5|.
CASSLTGINQPQHF
TGTGCCAGCAGCTTGACAGGGATCAATCAGCCCCAGCATTTT
>TRBV6-5|.|TRBJ2-7|TRBD1
CASSSSGTGAYEQYF
TGTGCCAGCAGCTCATCCGGGACAGGGGCCTACGAGCAGTACTTC
>TRBV7-3|.|TRBJ2-2|.
CASSLYQGTGELFF
TGTGCCAGCAGCTTATACCAGGGGACCGGGGAGCTGTTTTTT
>TRBV7-2|.|TRBJ2-3|.
CASSLAEGDTQYF
TGTGCCAGCAGCTTAGCGGAGGGGGATACGCAGTATTTT
>TRBV14|.|TRBJ2-2|.
CASSRRTGELFF
TGTGCCAGCAGCCGGAGGACCGGGGAGCTGTTTTTT
>TRBV7-2|.|TRBJ1-5|.
CASSLFGGISNQPQHF
TGTGCCAGCAGCTTATTTGGAGGGATTAGCAATCAGCCCCAGCATTTT
>TRBV7-2|.|TRBJ2-6|.
CASSPGPYSGANVLTF
TGTGCCAGCAGCCCCGGACCGTACTCTGGGGCCAACGTCCTGACTTTC
>TRBV6-5|.|TRBJ2-4|.
CASSYSGQTKNIQYF
TGTGCCAGCAGTTACTCAGGGCAGACCAAAAACATTCAGTACTTC
>TRBV18|.|TRBJ1-4|.
CASSPEGSTNEKLFF
TGTGCCAGCTCACCAGAGGGGTCAACTAATGAAAAACTGTTTTTT
>TRBV11-3|.|TRBJ2-7|.
CASSYRTDPSYEQYF
TGTGCCAGCAGCTACAGGACAGACCCCTCCTACGAGCAGTACTTC
>TRBV7-3|.|TRBJ2-3|.
CASSLTGRGTDTQYF
TGTGCCAGCAGCTTAACAGGGCGCGGCACAGATACGCAGTATTTT
>TRBV7-2|.|TRBJ2-3|.
CASSTGTSTDTQYF
TGTGCCAGCAGCACAGGGACTAGCACAGATACGCAGTATTTT
>TRBV5-5|.|TRBJ2-7|.
CASSWSGSSYEQYF
TGTGCCAGCAGTTGGTCCGGGTCCTCCTACGAGCAGTACTTC
>TRBV2|.|TRBJ2-1|TRBD2
CASKGAGGGVEQFF
TGTGCCAGCAAGGGAGCGGGAGGTGGGGTTGAGCAGTTCTTC
>TRBV6-5|.|TRBJ2-1|TRBD2
CASSYGLAEVYNEQFF
TGTGCCAGCAGTTACGGACTAGCGGAAGTTTACAATGAGCAGTTCTTC
>TRBV20-1|.|TRBJ2-5|.
CSARSKETQYF
TGCAGTGCTAGATCTAAAGAGACCCAGTACTTC
>TRBV7-9|.|TRBJ2-7|.
CASSSGLREQYF
TGTGCCAGCAGCTCGGGCCTCCGCGAGCAGTACTTC
>TRBV5-1|.|TRBJ2-7|TRBD2
CASSIEGGRFSYEQYF
TGCGCCAGCAGCATCGAAGGCGGGAGGTTTTCCTACGAGCAGTACTTC
>TRBV5-6|.|TRBJ1-4|TRBD1
CASSLWTGRGEKLFF
TGTGCCAGCAGCCTCTGGACAGGGAGGGGAGAAAAACTGTTTTTT
>TRBV4-3|.|TRBJ2-6|.
CASSQEGRPPGANVLTF
TGCGCCAGCAGCCAAGAAGGCAGGCCACCGGGGGCCAACGTCCTGACTTTC
>TRBV5-1|once|TRBJ1-5|.
CASSFGGNQPQHF
TGCGCCAGCAGCTTTGGAGGGAATCAGCCCCAGCATTTT
>TRBV27|.|TRBJ2-5|TRBD2
CASYRLAGDGETQYF
TGTGCCAGCTATCGACTAGCGGGAGATGGAGAGACCCAGTACTTC
>TRBV7-8|.|TRBJ2-2|.
CASSLMGNTGELFF
TGTGCCAGCAGCCTGATGGGGAACACCGGGGAGCTGTTTTTT
>TRBV19|.|TRBJ2-6|.
CASSIVGQVSGANVLTF
TGTGCCAGTAGTATCGTCGGCCAGGTCTCTGGGGCCAACGTCCTGACTTTC
>TRBV5-4|.|TRBJ2-3|TRBD2
CASRRWTSGTDTQYF
TGTGCCAGCAGGCGATGGACTAGCGGCACAGATACGCAGTATTTT
>TRBV30|.|TRBJ1-1|TRBD1
CALSGTGLHTEAFF
TGTGCGCTGAGCGGGACAGGGTTACACACTGAAGCTTTCTTT
>TRBV7-3|.|TRBJ2-3|.
CASSFGGTLTDTQYF
TGTGCCAGCAGCTTTGGAGGGACTCTCACAGATACGCAGTATTTT
>TRBV5-1|.|TRBJ2-3|TRBD1
CASSLRTGGGTDTQYF
TGCGCCAGCAGCCTACGGACAGGGGGTGGCACAGATACGCAGTATTTT
>TRBV7-9|.|TRBJ2-4|.
CASSPKNIQYF
TGTGCCAGCAGCCCCAAAAACATTCAGTACTTC
>TRBV7-2|.|TRBJ2-3|.
CASSLAGKHTDTQYF
TGTGCCAGCAGCTTAGCCGGGAAACACACAGATACGCAGTATTTT
>TRBV10-3|once|TRBJ2-3|.
CAITAGSTDTQYF
TGTGCCATCACTGCGGGGAGCACAGATACGCAGTATTTT
>TRBV29-1|.|TRBJ1-1|.
CSVRTENTEAFF
TGCAGCGTTCGGACGGAGAACACTGAAGCTTTCTTT
>TRBV7-8|.|TRBJ2-7|.
CASSLAVGSYEQYF
TGTGCCAGCAGCTTAGCCGTAGGATCCTACGAGCAGTACTTC
>TRBV7-2|.|TRBJ1-2|.
CASSLWGTGNYGYTF
TGTGCCAGCAGCTTATGGGGAACGGGGAACTATGGCTACACCTTC
>TRBV28|.|TRBJ1-1|TRBD1
CASSLSRGQGVTEAFF
TGTGCCAGCAGTTTATCCCGGGGGCAGGGGGTCACTGAAGCTTTCTTT
>TRBV7-9|.|TRBJ2-7|.
CASSLTSSSYEQYF
TGTGCCAGCAGCTTAACTAGCTCCTCCTACGAGCAGTACTTC
>TRBV9|.|TRBJ2-3|.
CASSVEAYTDTQYF
TGTGCCAGCAGCGTAGAAGCCTACACAGATACGCAGTATTTT
>TRBV6-5|.|TRBJ2-7|TRBD1
CASSGQGAEGYEQYF
TGTGCCAGCAGTGGACAGGGGGCCGAGGGGTACGAGCAGTACTTC
>TRBV7-2|.|TRBJ2-7|.
CASSLPSENEQYF
TGTGCCAGCAGCTTACCCTCAGAGAACGAGCAGTACTTC
>TRBV18|.|TRBJ2-5|.
CASSPLGFQETQYF
TGTGCCAGCTCGCCTCTAGGTTTCCAAGAGACCCAGTACTTC
>TRBV6-6|.|TRBJ1-5|TRBD1
CASSTDRGWGQPQHF
TGTGCCAGCAGCACTGACAGGGGATGGGGTCAGCCCCAGCATTTT
>TRBV19|once|TRBJ2-2|.
CASSMEGNTGELFF
TGTGCCAGTAGTATGGAGGGTAACACCGGGGAGCTGTTTTTT
>TRBV10-3|.|TRBJ2-6|TRBD1
CATIQGSYSGANVLTF
TGTGCCACGATACAGGGGTCTTACTCTGGGGCCAACGTCCTGACTTTC
>TRBV29-1|.|TRBJ1-3|.
CSVEDLGFGNTIYF
TGCAGCGTTGAAGATCTCGGGTTTGGAAACACCATATATTTT
>TRBV7-2|.|TRBJ2-3|TRBD2
CASSPAGLALRGDTQYF
TGTGCCAGCAGCCCAGCAGGACTAGCCTTACGGGGGGATACGCAGTATTTT
>TRBV27|.|TRBJ1-6|.
CASSKQGGYNSPLHF
TGTGCCAGCAGTAAACAGGGTGGCTATAATTCACCCCTCCACTTT
>TRBV29-1|.|TRBJ1-3|.
CSVEGGGGNTIYF
TGCAGCGTTGAAGGAGGGGGGGGAAACACCATATATTTT
>TRBV5-4|.|TRBJ2-1|TRBD2
CASSVRLAGGPNEQFF
TGTGCCAGCAGCGTAAGACTAGCGGGAGGGCCCAATGAGCAGTTCTTC
>TRBV30|.|TRBJ2-4|.
CAWSSGHRLAKNIQYF
TGTGCCTGGAGTTCCGGCCACAGATTAGCCAAAAACATTCAGTACTTC
>TRBV19|.|TRBJ2-7|TRBD2
CASSTNSGIHYEQYF
TGTGCCAGTAGTACCAATAGCGGGATTCACTACGAGCAGTACTTC
>TRBV7-3|.|TRBJ2-2|.
CASSLTLTGELFF
TGTGCCAGCAGCTTAACGCTCACCGGGGAGCTGTTTTTT
>TRBV7-2|.|TRBJ2-5|.
CASSRSTAEETQYF
TGTGCCAGCAGCCGCAGCACGGCGGAAGAGACCCAGTACTTC
>TRBV10-3|.|TRBJ1-4|TRBD1
CAISGGQGRGDEKLFF
TGTGCCATCAGTGGGGGACAGGGACGGGGTGATGAAAAACTGTTTTTT